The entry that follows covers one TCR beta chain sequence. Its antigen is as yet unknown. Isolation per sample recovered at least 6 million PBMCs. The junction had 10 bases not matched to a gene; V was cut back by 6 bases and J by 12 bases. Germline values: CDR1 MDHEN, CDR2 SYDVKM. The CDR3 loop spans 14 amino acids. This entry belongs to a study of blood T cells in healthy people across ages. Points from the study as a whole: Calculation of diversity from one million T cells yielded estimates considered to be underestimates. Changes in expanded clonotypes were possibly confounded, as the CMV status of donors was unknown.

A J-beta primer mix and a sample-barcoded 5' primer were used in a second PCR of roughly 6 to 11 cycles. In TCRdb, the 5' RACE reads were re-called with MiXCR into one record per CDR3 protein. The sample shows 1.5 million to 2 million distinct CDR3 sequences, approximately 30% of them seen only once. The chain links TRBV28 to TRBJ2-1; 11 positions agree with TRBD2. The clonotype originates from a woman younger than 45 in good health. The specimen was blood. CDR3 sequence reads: CASRLSGRVTRQFF. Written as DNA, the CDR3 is TGTGCCAGCAGACTTAGCGGGAGGGTCACGCGGCAGTTCTTC.